The 27 T cell receptor beta chains below come from one sample, sequenced in a study of beta chain features in type 1 diabetes. Study-wide results and limits: Type 1 diabetes patients showed a moderate but significant shortening of TCRB CDR3s in all four CD4+ subsets.

Every isolated RNA sample was fully reverse transcribed, so sequencing captured expressed TCRB transcripts. Repertoires were generated with immunoSEQ multiplex PCR, while TCRdb's copy carries only in-frame clones and drops some. Here the sample spans around 690,000 clones, roughly 12% being singletons. The antigens for these receptors are not known. Sequencing was done on a sample of naive CD4+ T cells from blood. Receptor source: a man aged 30-40 years with type 1 diabetes.

This clone appeared a few times. The V call is TRBV5-4, the J call TRBJ2-7; 10 nucleotides align to TRBD1. The V gene's germline CDR1 is SGHNT and CDR2 YYREEE (reference sequence). J gave up 7 bases and V 3 bases, and 10 bases lay outside the gene matches. The length of the CDR3 is 15 residues. This CDR3 is CASSSHLGQGEEQYF. In DNA, the CDR3 is TGTGCCAGCAGCTCCCATTTAGGACAGGGGGAAGAGCAGTACTTC.

V usage is TRBV28 and J usage is TRBJ1-5; the D gene is possibly TRBD1 (5 bases). Looked up from germline, CDR1 is MDHEN and CDR2 is SYDVKM. V dropped 2 bases and J dropped 5 bases, with 13 bases sitting between them. This CDR3 is 15 amino acids long. This chain's CDR3 is CASSLGSRVDQPQHF. Here the CDR3 DNA reads TGTGCCAGCAGTTTAGGAAGCAGGGTTGATCAGCCCCAGCATTTT.

The J gene is TRBJ2-7, the V gene TRBV28; a weak D match, TRBD1 (7 bases). The V end was cut by 5 bases, the J end by 1 base, with 24 bases between. The germline V gene has CDR1 MDHEN and CDR2 SYDVKM. The CDR3 spans 18 residues. In DNA form, the CDR3 reads TGTGCCAGCAGTCCCCTATTCCGGGTGGAGGGGGCTTCCTACGAGCAGTACTTC. Protein: CASSPLFRVEGASYEQYF.

The chain employs TRBV30 and TRBJ1-6; 7 positions match TRBD1. Germline V gene lookup returns CDR1 GTSNPN and CDR2 SVGIG (reference sequence). V was pared by 8 bases and J by 8 bases, with 9 bases of the junction left unmatched. This CDR3 comprises 13 residues. CDR3 sequence: CATDRDSYSPLHF. CDR3 coding DNA: TGTGCCACGGACCGGGACAGTTATTCACCCCTCCACTTT.

The chain joins TRBV7-2 to TRBJ2-1; D gene ambiguous. The V end was cut by 5 bases, the J end by 5 bases, with 7 bases between. This CDR3 contains 12 residues. CDR1 and CDR2 (germline): SGHTA, FQGNSA. CDR3 loop: CASSNPNNEQFF. CDR3 bases: TGTGCCAGCAGCAACCCAAACAATGAGCAGTTCTTC.

This chain joins TRBV10-3 and TRBJ2-7; 7 bases are shared with TRBD2. Trimming cost V 6 bases and J 2 bases; bases outside gene matches: 4. This CDR3 has 13 amino acids. CDR1 and CDR2 from the germline V gene are ENHRY and SYGVKD. The CDR3 loop reads CAISSSGAYEQYF. As DNA, the CDR3 is TGTGCCATCAGCTCCAGCGGGGCCTACGAGCAGTACTTC.

V usage is TRBV5-4 and J usage is TRBJ2-3, with D possibly called TRBD1 or TRBD2 (6 bases each). Looked up from germline, CDR1 is SGHNT and CDR2 is YYREEE (reference sequence). The germline V and J ends were trimmed by 5 bases and 4 bases, with 14 bases remaining between them. The CDR3 consists of 14 residues. DNA of the CDR3: TGTGCCAGCAGTTTACAAAGGGGGGCAGATACGCAGTATTTT. Its protein is CASSLQRGADTQYF.

This chain connects TRBV6-4 to TRBJ1-3; D perhaps matches TRBD1 (5 bases). Germline CDR1 and CDR2: MRHNA and SNTAGT. This CDR3 contains 14 residues. Deletions cut 8 bases from V and 0 bases from J, with 11 bases between. CDR3 sequence (DNA): TGTGCCAGCTCCCTCGGGGGCTCTGGAAACACCATATATTTT. It is translated as CASSLGGSGNTIYF.

This clone showed up just a few times. The rearrangement joins TRBV25-1 to TRBJ2-7; D assignment may be TRBD1 or TRBD2 (6 bases each). Per germline, CDR1 MGHDK and CDR2 SYGVNS. CDR3 length: 15 amino acids. Between the trimmed V and J ends, which lost 6 bases and 4 bases, there was a span of 19 bases. The CDR3 nucleotides are TGTGCCAGCAGCAAGGCAGGGGACTTCCCTTACGAGCAGTACTTC. Translating gives CASSKAGDFPYEQYF.

This clone was seen more than once but under ten times. The chain is built from TRBV28 and TRBJ2-7, with 7 bases matching TRBD1. This CDR3 is built from 14 residues. Germline V CDR1 and CDR2: MDHEN, SYDVKM. Trimming at V came to 2 bases and at J to 6 bases, leaving 7 bases not matched to a gene. CDR3 DNA: TGTGCCAGCAGTTTAGACCAGGGGGTGCGCGAGCAGTACTTC. Amino acids: CASSLDQGVREQYF.

CDR3 protein: CASSYRDRGLDEQYF. CDR3 coding DNA: TGTGCCAGCAGTTACCGGGACAGGGGGTTGGACGAGCAGTACTTC. This rearrangement joins TRBV6-5 to TRBJ2-7; TRBD1 matches at 11 bases. This CDR3 spans 15 amino acids. The V gene end was trimmed by 2 bases and the J gene end by 5 bases; junction bases not matched to a gene: 5. Germline assignment: CDR1 MNHEY and CDR2 SVGAGI.

There are a few counts of this clone. The J gene is TRBJ1-5, the V gene TRBV19; no firm D call. Germline V gives CDR1 LNHDA, CDR2 SQIVND (reference sequence). V was trimmed by 7 bases and J by 0 bases, leaving 25 bases between them. This CDR3 has 19 residues. The CDR3 is CASKRIFSAIEDSNQPQHF. The DNA for the CDR3 is TGTGCCAGTAAACGGATCTTCTCGGCAATAGAAGATAGCAATCAGCCCCAGCATTTT.

The J gene is TRBJ1-6, the V gene TRBV7-9, with 9 nucleotides matching TRBD1. Germline V lookup: CDR1 SEHNR, CDR2 FQNEAQ (reference sequence). With 6 bases clipped from V and 14 bases from J, the junction kept 8 bases outside the gene matches. The CDR3 consists of 13 residues. The CDR3: CASRPRDRAALHF. In DNA, the CDR3 is TGTGCCAGCAGACCCCGGGACAGGGCGGCCCTCCACTTT.

The table lists this clone with a few counts. CDR3 DNA: TGTGCCAGCAGTCCGAGACTAGCGGGGGTGGAGCAGTTCTTC. It codes for CASSPRLAGVEQFF. The V gene is TRBV27, the J gene TRBJ2-1; 12 bases map to TRBD2. The V gene's germline CDR1 is MNHEY and CDR2 SMNVEV (reference sequence). The CDR3 is 14 amino acids. J lost 10 bases, V lost 5 bases, and 6 bases had no gene match.

This clone was detected only a few times. V and J are TRBV6-1 and TRBJ2-5; the D is unclear. CDR3 length: 12 residues. The V end was cut by 2 bases, the J end by 5 bases, with 6 bases between. The V gene's germline CDR1 is MNHNS and CDR2 SASEGT. The CDR3 nucleotides read TGTGCCAGCAGTGAACATAGGGAGACCCAGTACTTC. Translation gives CASSEHRETQYF.

This clone appeared a few times. This chain joins TRBV25-1 and TRBJ2-7, with TRBD1 matching over 7 bases. The CDR3 contains 14 residues. J lost 3 bases, V lost 4 bases, and 6 bases had no gene match. Per germline, CDR1 MGHDK and CDR2 SYGVNS. The CDR3 DNA is TGTGCCAGCAGTGGAGACAGGGACATCTACGAGCAGTACTTC. As protein: CASSGDRDIYEQYF.

This clone came up a few times. The rearrangement joins TRBV29-1 to TRBJ1-4, with a tentative D call TRBD1 (5 bases). Per germline, CDR1 SQVTM and CDR2 ANQGSEA. V was shortened by 6 bases and J by 8 bases, with 19 bases between the two germline ends. CDR3 length equals 14 residues. The CDR3 coding sequence is TGCAGCGTCTCGACAGCCCGAACACTAGAAAAACTGTTTTTT. Translation gives CSVSTARTLEKLFF.

This rearrangement joins TRBV28 to TRBJ1-4; 8 bases agree with TRBD1. The CDR3 runs to 14 residues. The germline V gene encodes CDR1 MDHEN and CDR2 SYDVKM. V was pared by 5 bases and J by 8 bases, with 7 bases of the junction left unmatched. The CDR3 region has the DNA TGTGCCAGCAGTCCCGGACAGGGTGGCGAAAAACTGTTTTTT. Its translation is CASSPGQGGEKLFF.

This clone was counted only a few times. The chain joins TRBV9 to TRBJ1-1; 7 positions agree with TRBD1. J lost 1 base, V lost 5 bases, and 8 bases had no gene match. Germline assignment: CDR1 SGDLS and CDR2 YYNGEE. The CDR3 sequence is 15 residues long. The CDR3 spells CASRTTGSRNTEAFF. DNA of the CDR3: TGTGCCAGCAGGACGACAGGGTCTCGGAACACTGAAGCTTTCTTT.

This clone was observed a handful of times. The sample holds other DNA sequences that translate to the same CDR3. V is TRBV7-9 and J is TRBJ2-1; 10 positions match TRBD2. CDR3 length: 15 residues. Germline CDR1 is SEHNR and CDR2 is FQNEAQ (reference sequence). Trimming removed 5 bases from V and 3 bases from J; junction bases left unmatched: 4. The CDR3 DNA reads as TGTGCCAGCAGCCTTAGCGGGGGGAGCTACAATGAGCAGTTCTTC. Translation: CASSLSGGSYNEQFF.

This clone was seen a few times. One end of the junction fails to match germline, which may point to a read error. The V and J genes are TRBV5-1 and TRBJ2-1, with a weak D call TRBD2 (6 bases). The germline V gene encodes CDR1 SGHRS and CDR2 YFSETQ. This CDR3 contains 15 residues. The CDR3: CVSSLGLYIYNEQFF. CDR3 sequence (DNA): TGCGTCAGCAGCTTGGGACTCTATATCTACAATGAGCAGTTCTTC.

This clone has more than one count but fewer than ten. The gene calls are TRBV25-1 and TRBJ2-7, with D possibly TRBD1 on 5 matching bases. The CDR3 totals 16 residues. Germline CDR1 and CDR2: MGHDK and SYGVNS. V lost 4 bases, J lost 1 base, and 17 bases lay in between. The chain's CDR3 is CASSAHRPIGSYEQYF. DNA of the CDR3: TGTGCCAGCAGTGCTCACAGGCCAATTGGGTCCTACGAGCAGTACTTC.

This sequence joins TRBV4-1 and TRBJ1-4; D gene uncertain. Germline CDR1 and CDR2: MGHRA and YSYEKL. The CDR3 runs to 14 residues. V shed 4 bases and J shed 0 bases, with 6 bases lying between them. CDR3 in DNA: TGCGCCAGCAGCCCAGCAGCAACTAATGAAAAACTGTTTTTT. Its translation is CASSPAATNEKLFF.

This chain uses TRBV19 with TRBJ2-5, with 9 bases matching TRBD1. The V and J ends lost 4 bases and 2 bases, in that order; junction bases with no gene match: 2. The CDR3 runs 14 residues. Per germline, CDR1 LNHDA and CDR2 SQIVND (reference sequence). The CDR3 DNA reads as TGTGCCAGTAGTACGGGACAGGGACAAGAGACCCAGTACTTC. It encodes CASSTGQGQETQYF. Using reference TRBV19 and TRBJ2-5 for the parts outside the CDR3, the full variable domain is DGGITQSPKYLFRKEGQNVTLSCEQNLNHDAMYWYRQDPGQGLRLIYYSQIVNDFQKGDIAEGYSVSREKKESFPLTVTSAQKNPTAFYLCASSTGQGQETQYFGPGTRLLVL.

V gene TRBV6-6 combines with J gene TRBJ2-3; D unclear. Deletions cut 4 bases from V and 6 bases from J, with 5 bases between. In germline, CDR1 is MNHNY, CDR2 SVGAGI (reference sequence). The length of the CDR3 is 11 residues. CDR3: CASSLADTQYF. CDR3 nucleotides: TGTGCCAGCAGTTTAGCCGATACGCAGTATTTT.

This clone was counted between two and nine times. The gene calls are TRBV5-6 and TRBJ2-5, with D possibly matching TRBD1 (5 bases). The length of the CDR3 is 15 residues. Trimming removed 0 bases from V and 5 bases from J, with 14 bases in between. Germline lookup yields CDR1 SGHDT and CDR2 YYEEEE. The CDR3 DNA sequence: TGTGCCAGCAGCTTGGCAGGCAGGGCGAGGGAGACCCAGTACTTC. Its translation is CASSLAGRARETQYF. The full variable domain, completed using reference TRBV5-6 and TRBJ2-5, is DAGVTQSPTHLIKTRGQQVTLRCSPKSGHDTVSWYQQALGQGPQFIFQYYEEEERQRGNFPDRFSGHQFPNYSSELNVNALLLGDSALYLCASSLAGRARETQYFGPGTRLLVL.

The chain couples TRBV2 to TRBJ1-1; D gene ambiguous. This CDR3 is built from 14 residues. Trimming left V 4 bases short and J 0 bases short, with 9 bases between. In germline, CDR1 is SNHLY, CDR2 FYNNEI. The CDR3 nucleotides are TGTGCCAGCAGTGGACTGTTGATGAACACTGAAGCTTTCTTT. Translating gives CASSGLLMNTEAFF. Looking up the rest from reference TRBV2 and TRBJ1-1 gives the full variable domain: EPEVTQTPSHQVTQMGQEVILRCVPISNHLYFYWYRQILGQKVEFLVSFYNNEISEKSEIFDDQFSVERPDGSNFTLKIRSTKLEDSAMYFCASSGLLMNTEAFFGQGTRLTVV.